A single sample gave rise to the 17 T cell receptor beta chains below, sequenced in a study of regulatory T cells in long-lasting Graves disease. With iRepertoire HTBI primers and Arm-PCR of CDR3 regions, TCR beta libraries were built. Each CDR3 protein is one row after TCRdb ran MiXCR on the multiplex PCR reads. The sample has about 460,000 distinct CDR3 sequences, under 25% seen once; the top ten hold about an eighth. Time point in this sample: persistent/refractory GD, antithyroid drugs over 5 years with positive TRAb. The authors made the TCR library using RNA they extracted from PBMCs. Here the sequenced sample was peripheral blood mononuclear cells (PBMCs), taken when the disease was refractory, from a patient treated with antithyroid drugs. All receptors derive from a female donor with Graves disease.

Details on this clonotype: It may be a read error: a sequence one base away is much more abundant. The V and J genes are TRBV7-2 and TRBJ2-5; 7 bases are a match to TRBD2. CDR1 is SGHTA and CDR2 is FQGNSA in the germline V gene. The CDR3 consists of 16 residues. CDR3 coding DNA: TGTGCCAGCAACTTAGAATGGTGGGAGGGCGCGGAGACCCAGTACTTC. Translating it yields CASNLEWWEGAETQYF.

CDR3 residues: CASRRGPSGTDTQYF. In DNA form, the CDR3 reads TGTGCCAGCAGGAGGGGGCCTTCGGGGACAGATACGCAGTATTTT. The rearrangement uses TRBV2 and TRBJ2-3; 7 bases agree with TRBD1. With V trimmed by 6 bases and J by 3 bases, 9 bases remained unmatched. Germline CDR1 reads SNHLY; CDR2 reads FYNNEI. There are 15 residues in the CDR3.

This sequence joins TRBV20-1 and TRBJ1-1; the D gene is possibly TRBD1 (5 bases). Trimming stripped 1 base from V and 4 bases from J, with 13 bases between. This CDR3 contains 14 residues. In germline, CDR1 is DFQATT, CDR2 SNEGSKA (reference sequence). CDR3 in amino acids: CSARATGGATEAFF. The CDR3 coding sequence is TGCAGTGCTAGAGCTACAGGAGGGGCCACTGAAGCTTTCTTT.

This chain's CDR3 is CASSLSWNTGELFF. The CDR3 DNA reads TGCGCCAGCAGCTTGTCTTGGAACACCGGGGAGCTGTTTTTT. This sequence joins TRBV5-1 and TRBJ2-2; no definite D call. CDR1 SGHRS and CDR2 YFSETQ come from the germline V gene. This CDR3 comprises 14 residues. V lost 1 base, J lost 1 base, and 5 bases lay in between.

The rearrangement joins TRBV28 to TRBJ2-1, with 7 bases fitting TRBD1. CDR1 MDHEN and CDR2 SYDVKM come from the germline V gene. The junction had 9 bases not matched to a gene; V was cut back by 10 bases and J by 3 bases. The CDR3 is 14 residues long. CDR3 residues: CAITPGQHYNEQFF. The CDR3 DNA is TGTGCCATCACCCCGGGACAGCACTACAATGAGCAGTTCTTC.

This clonotype was picked up many times. An end of the junction does not agree with germline; a read error may underlie this. The rearrangement uses TRBV7-7 and TRBJ2-5; 10 bases are a match to TRBD2. Germline CDR1 SSHAT, CDR2 FNYEAQ (reference sequence). The CDR3 covers 16 residues. The DNA of the CDR3 is TGTGCTAGCAGCTTAGGGGCTAGCGGGGGACAAGAGACCCAGTACTTC. As protein: CASSLGASGGQETQYF.

A remark on this clonotype: A much larger clone sits a single nucleotide away, making a read error possible. The rearrangement links TRBV20-1 to TRBJ2-5; D possibly corresponds to TRBD2 (5 bases). V was shortened by 6 bases and J by 4 bases, with 12 bases between the two germline ends. Per germline, CDR1 DFQATT and CDR2 SNEGSKA (reference sequence). The length of the CDR3 is 12 residues. The CDR3 bases are TGCAGTGCGCCGATAGGAGGAGAGACCCAGTACTTC. Amino acids: CSAPIGGETQYF.

This clonotype was found many times. The chain couples TRBV7-2 to TRBJ2-7; D possibly matches TRBD1 or TRBD2 (5 bases each). Trimming stripped 0 bases from V and 7 bases from J, with 19 bases between. Looked up from germline, CDR1 is SGHTA and CDR2 is FQGNSA. The CDR3 covers 16 residues. Here the CDR3 reads CASSLARAGQVREQYF. CDR3 bases: TGTGCCAGCAGCTTAGCGCGGGCAGGGCAGGTCAGGGAGCAGTACTTC.

The V and J genes are TRBV5-8 and TRBJ2-7; D not certain. This CDR3 is 13 amino acids long. The germline V gene encodes CDR1 SGHTS and CDR2 YDEGEE. Trimming stripped 4 bases from V and 2 bases from J, with 10 bases between. CDR3 sequence reads: CASSDRATYEQYF. The CDR3 DNA sequence: TGTGCCAGCAGCGATCGGGCAACCTACGAGCAGTACTTC.

The chain has TRBV19 and TRBJ1-2; perhaps TRBD1 as D (5 bases). The CDR3 runs to 14 residues. The ends were cut back, 4 bases at V and 1 base at J, with 10 bases in the middle. CDR1 is LNHDA, CDR2 SQIVND, per germline (reference sequence). The CDR3, as DNA: TGTGCCAGTAGTAGGGAACAGGATAACTATGGCTACACCTTC. Residues: CASSREQDNYGYTF.

This clonotype appeared many times. The chain recombines TRBV20-1 with TRBJ1-1; D unresolved. Trimming took 6 bases from V and 5 from J, leaving 10 bases between them. The germline V gene encodes CDR1 DFQATT and CDR2 SNEGSKA (reference sequence). CDR3 length equals 11 residues. CDR3 region: CSAYLGTEAFF. CDR3 DNA sequence: TGCAGTGCGTATTTGGGGACTGAAGCTTTCTTT.

This clonotype occurred a few times. This chain uses TRBV3-1 with TRBJ2-7; D is uncertain. Germline loops: CDR1 LGHDT, CDR2 YNNKEL (reference sequence). V gave up 4 bases and J gave up 2 bases, with 18 bases separating them. The CDR3 totals 16 residues. For the CDR3, the DNA is TGTGCCAGCAGCCCGAGTGGTGTGAAAAATCCCTACGAGCAGTACTTC. Protein: CASSPSGVKNPYEQYF.

This clonotype appeared many times. The chain has TRBV5-1 and TRBJ2-4; D remains unclear. The CDR3 is made up of 13 amino acids. The V gene's germline CDR1 is SGHRS and CDR2 YFSETQ. Between the trimmed V and J ends, which lost 0 bases and 4 bases, there was a span of 5 bases. CDR3: CASSLVEKNIQYF. The CDR3 DNA reads as TGCGCCAGCAGCTTGGTGGAGAAAAACATTCAGTACTTC.

The chain combines TRBV7-2 with TRBJ2-1; 12 nucleotides align to TRBD2. The length of the CDR3 is 13 residues. CDR1 SGHTA and CDR2 FQGNSA come from the germline V gene. V shed 6 bases and J 8 bases; nucleotides not matched to a gene: 2. CDR3 residues: CASRLAGGHEQFF. In nucleotides, the CDR3 is TGTGCCAGCAGACTAGCGGGGGGACATGAGCAGTTCTTC.

The V and J genes are TRBV20-1 and TRBJ1-6; TRBD1 agrees at 9 bases. This CDR3 contains 14 residues. Losses at the gene ends were 6 bases for V and 5 bases for J; bases not matched to a gene: 5. Germline V lookup: CDR1 DFQATT, CDR2 SNEGSKA (reference sequence). The CDR3, as DNA: TGCAGTGCGAGACGACAGGGGGATAATTCACCCCTCCACTTT. Translating gives CSARRQGDNSPLHF.

Of note for this clonotype: A read error may produce the germline difference seen at one junction end. This rearrangement joins TRBV13 to TRBJ2-5; no definite D call. This CDR3 has 13 residues. Germline CDR1 PRHDT, CDR2 FYEKMQ (reference sequence). The CDR3 spells CASSFFTQEAQYF. CDR3 coding DNA: TGTGCCAGCAGTTTTTTTACCCAAGAGGCCCAGTACTTC.

At least ten counts were recorded for this clonotype. This rearrangement joins TRBV2 to TRBJ2-5, with D possibly matching TRBD1 (6 bases). Trimming removed 6 bases at V and 5 bases at J, with 13 bases between. CDR3 length: 13 residues. Germline V CDR1 and CDR2: SNHLY, FYNNEI. The CDR3 coding sequence is TGTGCCAGCAGGGGTGGGGACAAGGAGACCCAGTACTTC. Its protein product is CASRGGDKETQYF.